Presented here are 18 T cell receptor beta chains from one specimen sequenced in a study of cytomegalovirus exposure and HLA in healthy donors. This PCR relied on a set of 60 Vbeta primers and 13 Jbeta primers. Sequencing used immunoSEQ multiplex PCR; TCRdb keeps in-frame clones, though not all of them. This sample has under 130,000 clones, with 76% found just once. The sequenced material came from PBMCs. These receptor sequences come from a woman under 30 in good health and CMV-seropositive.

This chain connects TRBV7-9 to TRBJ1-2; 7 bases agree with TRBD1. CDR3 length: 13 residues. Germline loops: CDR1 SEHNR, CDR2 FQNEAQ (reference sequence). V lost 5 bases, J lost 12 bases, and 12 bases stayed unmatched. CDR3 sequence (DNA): TGTGCCAGCAGCGCGGGTATTTCAGGGGGAAACACCTTC. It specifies CASSAGISGGNTF. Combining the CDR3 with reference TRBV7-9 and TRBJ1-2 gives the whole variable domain DTGVSQNPRHKITKRGQNVTFRCDPISEHNRLYWYRQTLGQGPEFLTYFQNEAQLEKSRLLSDRFSAERPKGSFSTLEIQRTEQGDSAMYLCASSAGISGGNTFGSGTRLTVV.

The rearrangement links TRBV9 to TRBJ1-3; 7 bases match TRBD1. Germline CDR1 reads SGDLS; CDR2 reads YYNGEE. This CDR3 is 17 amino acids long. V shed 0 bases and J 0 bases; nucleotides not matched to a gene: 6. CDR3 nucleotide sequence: TGTGCCAGCAGCGTAGGACGACAGGGTAGCTCTGGAAACACCATATATTTT. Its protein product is CASSVGRQGSSGNTIYF.

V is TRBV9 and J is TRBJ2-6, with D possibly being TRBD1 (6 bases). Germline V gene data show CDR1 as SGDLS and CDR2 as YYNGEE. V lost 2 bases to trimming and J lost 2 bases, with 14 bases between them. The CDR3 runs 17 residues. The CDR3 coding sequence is TGTGCCAGCAGCGTCCCCAGGGGCGTTACTGGGGCCAACGTCCTGACTTTC. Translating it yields CASSVPRGVTGANVLTF.

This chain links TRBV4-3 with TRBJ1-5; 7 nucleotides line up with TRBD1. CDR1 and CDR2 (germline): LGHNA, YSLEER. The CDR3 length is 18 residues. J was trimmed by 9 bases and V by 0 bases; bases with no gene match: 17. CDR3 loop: CASSQEPTGEGFLRPQHF. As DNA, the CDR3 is TGCGCCAGCAGCCAAGAGCCCACAGGGGAAGGTTTTTTGCGGCCCCAGCATTTT.

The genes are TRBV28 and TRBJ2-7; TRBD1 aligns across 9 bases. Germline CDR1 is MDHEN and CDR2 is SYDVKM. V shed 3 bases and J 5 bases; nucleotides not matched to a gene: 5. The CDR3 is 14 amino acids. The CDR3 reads CASSFGTGFNEQYF. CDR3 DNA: TGTGCCAGCAGTTTCGGGACAGGGTTCAACGAGCAGTACTTC.

CDR3 sequence (DNA): TGTGCCAGCAGCTTGGGACTAGCGGGAGCCGGGGAGCTGTTTTTT. Translation: CASSLGLAGAGELFF. The rearrangement links TRBV7-2 to TRBJ2-2, with 14 bases that match TRBD2. The germline gives CDR1 SGHTA, CDR2 FQGNSA. The CDR3 consists of 15 residues. Trimming took 3 bases from V and 6 from J; bases not matched to a gene: 0.

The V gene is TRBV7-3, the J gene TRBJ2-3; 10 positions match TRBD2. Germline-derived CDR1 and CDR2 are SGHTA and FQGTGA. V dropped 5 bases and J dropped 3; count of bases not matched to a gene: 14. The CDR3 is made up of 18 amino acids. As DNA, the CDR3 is TGTGCCAGCAGCCAAACCCTCCCTAGCGGGGGAAAGACAGATACGCAGTATTTT. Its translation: CASSQTLPSGGKTDTQYF.

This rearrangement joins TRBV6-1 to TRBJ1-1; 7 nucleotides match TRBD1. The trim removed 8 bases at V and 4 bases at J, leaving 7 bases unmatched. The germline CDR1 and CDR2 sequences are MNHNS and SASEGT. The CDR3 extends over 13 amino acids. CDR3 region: CASGGAGGTEAFF. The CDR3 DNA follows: TGTGCCAGCGGGGGCGCAGGGGGCACTGAAGCTTTCTTT.

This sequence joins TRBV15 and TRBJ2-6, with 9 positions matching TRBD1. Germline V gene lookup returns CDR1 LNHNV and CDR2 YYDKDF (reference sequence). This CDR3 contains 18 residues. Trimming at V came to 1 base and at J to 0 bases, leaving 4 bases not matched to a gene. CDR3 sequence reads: CATSRATGQGSGANVLTF. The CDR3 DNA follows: TGTGCCACCAGCAGAGCCACGGGACAGGGCTCTGGGGCCAACGTCCTGACTTTC.

The DNA of the CDR3 is TGTGCCAGCAGCCAACAGGGGGCCGACAATCAGCCCCAGCATTTT. It is translated as CASSQQGADNQPQHF. The chain links TRBV4-2 to TRBJ1-5, with 8 bases that match TRBD1. Unmatched junction bases numbered 3, after V lost 2 bases and J lost 3 bases. Germline V CDR1 and CDR2: LGHNA, YNFKEQ. This CDR3 spans 15 amino acids.

The CDR3 DNA follows: TGTGCCAGTCGAGGATATAGCAATCAGCCCCAGCATTTT. Its translation is CASRGYSNQPQHF. The chain is built from TRBV2 and TRBJ1-5; D gene ambiguous. There are 13 residues in the CDR3. Germline V lookup: CDR1 SNHLY, CDR2 FYNNEI. V was clipped by 9 bases and J by 0 bases, with 9 bases between them.

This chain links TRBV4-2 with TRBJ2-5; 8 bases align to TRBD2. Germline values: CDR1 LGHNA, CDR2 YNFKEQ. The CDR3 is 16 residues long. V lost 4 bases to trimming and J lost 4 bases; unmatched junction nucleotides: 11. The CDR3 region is CASSLGSGGGVETQYF. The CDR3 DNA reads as TGTGCCAGCAGCCTCGGGAGCGGGGGCGGCGTAGAGACCCAGTACTTC.

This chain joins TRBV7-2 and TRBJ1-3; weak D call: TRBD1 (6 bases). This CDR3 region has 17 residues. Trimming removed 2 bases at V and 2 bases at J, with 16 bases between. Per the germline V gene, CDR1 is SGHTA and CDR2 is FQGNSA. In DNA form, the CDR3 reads TGTGCCAGCAGCTTAACCCCCACAGGGAGAACTGGAAACACCATATATTTT. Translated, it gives CASSLTPTGRTGNTIYF. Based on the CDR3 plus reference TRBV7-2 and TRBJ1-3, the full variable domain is GAGVSQSPSNKVTEKGKDVELRCDPISGHTALYWYRQSLGQGLEFLIYFQGNSAPDKSGLPSDRFSAERTGGSVSTLTIQRTQQEDSAVYLCASSLTPTGRTGNTIYFGEGSWLTVV.

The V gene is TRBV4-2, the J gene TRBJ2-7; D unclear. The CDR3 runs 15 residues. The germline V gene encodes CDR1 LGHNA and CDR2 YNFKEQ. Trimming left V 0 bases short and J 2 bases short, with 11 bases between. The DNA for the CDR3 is TGTGCCAGCAGCCAAGAACAACAACATCCCTACGAGCAGTACTTC. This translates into CASSQEQQHPYEQYF.

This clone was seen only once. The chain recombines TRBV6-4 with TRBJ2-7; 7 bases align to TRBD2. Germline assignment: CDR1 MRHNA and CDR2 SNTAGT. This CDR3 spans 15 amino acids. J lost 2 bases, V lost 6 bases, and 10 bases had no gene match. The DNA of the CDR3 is TGTGCCAGCAGCGCCGAGCGGGGCCAGCCCTACGAGCAGTACTTC. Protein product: CASSAERGQPYEQYF.

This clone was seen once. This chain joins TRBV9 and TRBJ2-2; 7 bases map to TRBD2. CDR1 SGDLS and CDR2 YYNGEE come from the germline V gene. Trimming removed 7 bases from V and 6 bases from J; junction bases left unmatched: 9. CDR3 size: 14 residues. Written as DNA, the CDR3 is TGTGCCAGCGCCGGCCTTGCGGGGGCCGGGGAGCTGTTTTTT. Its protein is CASAGLAGAGELFF.

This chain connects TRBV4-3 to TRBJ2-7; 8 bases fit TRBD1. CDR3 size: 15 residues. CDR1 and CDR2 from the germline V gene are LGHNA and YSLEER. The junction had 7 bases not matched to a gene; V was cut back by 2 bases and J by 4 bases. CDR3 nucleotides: TGCGCCAGCAGCCAAACCGGGACAGGTTTTTACGAGCAGTACTTC. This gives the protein CASSQTGTGFYEQYF.

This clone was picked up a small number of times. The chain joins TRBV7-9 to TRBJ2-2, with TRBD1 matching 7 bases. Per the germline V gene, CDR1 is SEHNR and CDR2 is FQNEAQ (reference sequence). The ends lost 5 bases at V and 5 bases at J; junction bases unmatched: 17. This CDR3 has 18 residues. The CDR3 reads CASSASPLRTGKTGELFF. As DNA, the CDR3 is TGTGCCAGCAGCGCGAGTCCGCTCCGGACAGGCAAAACCGGGGAGCTGTTTTTT.